This T cell receptor beta chain was identified in a study of radiotherapy plus CTLA-4 blockade in lung cancer (dated by TCRdb to the late 2010s). Study-wide context: Objective responses were observed in 18% of enrolled patients, and disease control was achieved in less than 35%. General study outcomes and caveats: After treatment with radiotherapy and ipilimumab, TCR clones that came from tumors expanded in the peripheral blood. Increased serum interferon-beta after radiation, together with early dynamic changes in blood T cell clones, were reported to be the strongest predictors of response.

The CDR3 contains 15 residues, cysteine and phenylalanine counted. Only the CDR3 portion is preserved as DNA: 45 bases, with reading frame beginning at the first base. The germline ends are 19 bases apart after V is trimmed by 3 bases and J by 10 bases. From a lookup of the germline V gene, CDR1 and CDR2 are SGHTA and FQGNSA. The study tested focal radiation therapy combined with CTLA-4 blockade (ipilimumab) in patients with chemo-refractory metastatic non-small-cell lung cancer. A remark on this clone: Its specific antigen is unknown. The record has no base qualities; no much larger clone is one base away.

Library prep was done by the immunoSEQ multiplex PCR assay. Here the immuneACCESS table is served through TCRdb, limited to in-frame sequences with V and J called. Missing clones are a known gap in these copies; in checked studies unresolved V genes cover under half, and the rest lacks a known reason. The sample table lists 75,000 or so clones, around 73% of them with a count of one. The ten largest clonotypes hold 7.1% of the sample. The V and J segments used are TRBV7-2 and TRBJ2-1; a tentative D call is TRBD2 (6 bases match). The sequenced sample was peripheral blood, obtained from a patient treated with radiotherapy plus ipilimumab. The sequence derives from a human donor with non-small cell lung cancer who had a complete response to radiotherapy plus ipilimumab. The sequenced DNA: TGTGCCAGCAGCTTTTCCGGAACCACGCGGGGAGAGCAGTTCTTC. It specifies CASSFSGTTRGEQFF.